The source of this TCR beta chain is a study of CXCR3-negative and CXCR3-positive naive CD8 T cells. As for the study in general: TRB reads totalled about 135 million, about 1.5 +/- 0.3 million per library.

The TRB libraries of cDNA were built by UMI-labeled 5' RACE. TCRdb re-called the 5' RACE reads and gives one entry per CDR3 protein, without DNA. This sample's table reports 7,400 or so distinct CDR3 sequences. The sorter processed each CD8+ T cell subset in triplicate at 280,000 or so cells apiece. The germline gives CDR1 LNHDA, CDR2 SQIVND (reference sequence). This CDR3 has 16 residues. The sequenced sample was naive CXCR3- CD8+ T cells from blood. Subset reported: CD45RO-CCR7+CD27+CD95- naive CD8+ T cells lacking CXCR3 (TNR3-). The rearrangement links TRBV19 to TRBJ2-1; TCRdb names TRBD2, which stays unverified in the absence of DNA. The receptor comes from a human donor in good health. Some clones in this sample may be carry-over from other donors' samples. The CDR3: CASRVSSGGAWDEQFF.